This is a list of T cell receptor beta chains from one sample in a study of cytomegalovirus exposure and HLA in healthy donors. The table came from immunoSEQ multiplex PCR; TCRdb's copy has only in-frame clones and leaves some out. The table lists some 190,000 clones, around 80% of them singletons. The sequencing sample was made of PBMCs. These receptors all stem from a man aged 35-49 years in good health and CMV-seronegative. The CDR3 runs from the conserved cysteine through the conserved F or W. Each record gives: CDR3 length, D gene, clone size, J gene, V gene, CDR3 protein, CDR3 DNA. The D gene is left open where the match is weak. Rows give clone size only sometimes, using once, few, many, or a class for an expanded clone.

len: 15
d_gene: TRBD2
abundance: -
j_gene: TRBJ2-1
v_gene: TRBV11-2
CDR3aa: CASSSRLAVYNEQFF
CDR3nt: TGTGCCAGCAGCTCCAGACTAGCGGTTTACAATGAGCAGTTCTTC

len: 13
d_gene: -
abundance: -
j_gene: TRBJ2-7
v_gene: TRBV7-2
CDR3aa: CASSLRRPYEQYF
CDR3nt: TGTGCCAGCAGCTTGAGGAGACCCTACGAGCAGTACTTC

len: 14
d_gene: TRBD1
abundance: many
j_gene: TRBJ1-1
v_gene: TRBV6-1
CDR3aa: CASRLQGENTEAFF
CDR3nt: TGTGCCAGCCGCCTCCAGGGGGAGAACACTGAAGCTTTCTTT

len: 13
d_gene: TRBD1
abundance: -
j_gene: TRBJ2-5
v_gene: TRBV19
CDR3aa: CASSIDRGQTQYF
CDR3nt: TGTGCCAGTAGTATTGACAGGGGTCAGACCCAGTACTTC

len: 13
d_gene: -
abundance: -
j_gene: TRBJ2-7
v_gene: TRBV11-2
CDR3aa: CASSLGGPKEQYF
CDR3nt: TGTGCCAGCAGCTTGGGCGGGCCTAAAGAGCAGTACTTC

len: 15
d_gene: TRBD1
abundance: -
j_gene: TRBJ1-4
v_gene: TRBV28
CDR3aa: CASSSTGGALEKLFF
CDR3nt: TGTGCCAGCAGTTCCACAGGGGGCGCGTTGGAAAAACTGTTTTTT

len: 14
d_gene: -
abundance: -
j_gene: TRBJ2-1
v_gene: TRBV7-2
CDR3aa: CASSLGRLGHEQFF
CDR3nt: TGTGCCAGCAGCTTAGGACGTCTAGGTCATGAGCAGTTCTTC

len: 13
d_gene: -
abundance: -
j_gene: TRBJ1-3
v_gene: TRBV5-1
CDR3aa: CASTTDRGNTIYF
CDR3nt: TGCGCCAGCACCACGGACAGAGGAAACACCATATATTTT

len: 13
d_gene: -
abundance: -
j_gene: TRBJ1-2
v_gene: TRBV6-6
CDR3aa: CASTKDSNYGYTF
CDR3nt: TGTGCCAGCACCAAAGACAGTAACTATGGCTACACCTTC

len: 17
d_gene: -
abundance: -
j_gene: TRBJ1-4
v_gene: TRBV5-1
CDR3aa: CASSLLSGGRTNEKLFF
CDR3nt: TGCGCCAGCAGCTTGTTATCGGGGGGGAGGACTAATGAAAAACTGTTTTTT

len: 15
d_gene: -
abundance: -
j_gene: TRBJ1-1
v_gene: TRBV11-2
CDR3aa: CASSQQVLMNTEAFF
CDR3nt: TGTGCCAGCAGCCAACAGGTGCTCATGAACACTGAAGCTTTCTTT

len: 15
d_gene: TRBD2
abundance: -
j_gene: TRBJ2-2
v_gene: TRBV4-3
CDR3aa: CASSPRLASTGELFF
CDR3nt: TGCGCCAGCAGCCCTCGACTAGCAAGCACCGGGGAGCTGTTTTTT

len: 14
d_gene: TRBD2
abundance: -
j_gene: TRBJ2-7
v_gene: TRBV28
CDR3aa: CASSGTSVNYEQYF
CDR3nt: TGTGCCAGCAGTGGGACTAGCGTAAACTACGAGCAGTACTTC

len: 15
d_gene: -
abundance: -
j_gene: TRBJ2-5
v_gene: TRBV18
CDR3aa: CASSPTTIRQETQYF
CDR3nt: TGTGCCAGCTCACCTACAACAATACGCCAAGAGACCCAGTACTTC

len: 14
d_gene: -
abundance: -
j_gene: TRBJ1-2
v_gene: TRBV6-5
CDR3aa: CASSSYTGIYGYTF
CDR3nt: TGTGCCAGCAGTTCCTATACAGGGATCTATGGCTACACCTTC

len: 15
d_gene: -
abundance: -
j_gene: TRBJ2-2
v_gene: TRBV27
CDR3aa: CASSLEAVNTGELFF
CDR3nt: TGTGCCAGCAGTTTAGAGGCCGTCAACACCGGGGAGCTGTTTTTT

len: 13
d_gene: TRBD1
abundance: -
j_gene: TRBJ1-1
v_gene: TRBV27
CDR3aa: CASSQGARTEAFF
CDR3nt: TGTGCCAGCAGTCAGGGGGCGAGGACTGAAGCTTTCTTT

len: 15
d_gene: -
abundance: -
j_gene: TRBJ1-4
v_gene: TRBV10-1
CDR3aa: CASRPPGTCREKLFF
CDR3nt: TGCGCCAGCAGGCCCCCGGGGACATGCCGAGAAAAACTGTTTTTT

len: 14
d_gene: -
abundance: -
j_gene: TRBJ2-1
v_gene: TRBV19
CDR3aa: CATTFQGGHNEQFF
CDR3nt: TGTGCCACCACGTTCCAGGGGGGCCACAATGAGCAGTTCTTC

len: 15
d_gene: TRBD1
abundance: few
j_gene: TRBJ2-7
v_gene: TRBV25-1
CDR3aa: CASSVAGTGAYEQYF
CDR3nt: TGTGCCAGCAGTGTAGCCGGGACAGGGGCCTACGAGCAGTACTTC

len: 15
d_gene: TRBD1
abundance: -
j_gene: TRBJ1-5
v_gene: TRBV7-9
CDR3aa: CASSLGDRENQPQHF
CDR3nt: TGTGCCAGCAGCTTAGGGGACAGGGAAAATCAGCCCCAGCATTTT

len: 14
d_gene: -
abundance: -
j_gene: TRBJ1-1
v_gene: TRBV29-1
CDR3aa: CSVAGTRDYTEAFF
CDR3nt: TGCAGCGTTGCAGGGACAAGGGATTACACTGAAGCTTTCTTT

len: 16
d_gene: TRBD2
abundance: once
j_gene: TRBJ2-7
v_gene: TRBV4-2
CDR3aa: CASSPTSGSVFHEQYF
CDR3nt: TGTGCCAGCAGCCCGACTAGCGGGTCTGTGTTCCACGAGCAGTACTTC